This note documents a single T cell receptor beta chain sequence. The V gene lost 8 bases and the J gene lost 0 bases, with 8 bases spanning the gap. Germline values: CDR1 MNHEY, CDR2 SVGAGI. The CDR3 is made up of 14 amino acids. Original analysis: The authors estimated nucleated cell counts from reference gene primer amplification. The assay was immunoSEQ multiplex PCR, and TCRdb's table has in-frame clones only and misses some. The V and J calls and clone size were taken over from that table, and D and trimming were inferred from the DNA. The sample includes 110,000 or so clones, roughly 84% of them seen just once. The record originates from a study of blood T cell repertoires in COVID-19. As for the study in general: Specimens from acute and convalescent COVID-19 originated in the United States, Italy and Spain. The analysed material was cDNA or gDNA that came from T cells, B-cell-depleted T cells, or PBMCs.

The sequenced sample was peripheral blood. The chain combines TRBV6-5 with TRBJ1-6; D perhaps matches TRBD1 (5 bases). The receptor was isolated from a woman between 40 and 55 years old with acute or convalescent COVID-19. CDR3 amino acids: CASLDSSYNSPLHF. The CDR3 bases are TGTGCCAGCTTAGACAGCTCCTATAATTCACCCCTCCACTTT.